The text below deals with one TCR beta chain. Antigen unknown. The data originate from a study of cytomegalovirus exposure and HLA in healthy donors. PCR involved 60 Vbeta and 13 Jbeta primers. Repertoires were generated with immunoSEQ multiplex PCR, while TCRdb's copy carries only in-frame clones and drops some. Of under 200,000 clones in the sample, almost 75% were seen once. Study-wide results and limits: Most CMV-associated TCR beta chains appeared HLA-restricted in a later analysis. A few V segments could not be told apart, such as TRBV6-2 and TRBV6-3, and were left out.

This CDR3 contains 11 residues. With 5 bases removed from V and 5 bases from J, the gap between germline ends came to 7 bases. CDR1 and CDR2 from the germline V gene are SGHAT and FQDESV (reference sequence). The rearrangement uses TRBV11-1 and TRBJ2-7; D gene uncertain. The TCR comes from a woman aged 18-35 years in good health and CMV-seropositive. The sequenced material came from PBMCs. CDR3 amino acids: CASSQSDEQYF. DNA for the CDR3: TGTGCCAGCAGCCAGTCAGACGAGCAGTACTTC.